These 29 T cell receptor beta chains originate from one sample sequenced in a study of memory CD4+ T cells and cytomegalovirus serostatus. Single viable CD3+CD4+CD8-CD45RO+ cells were sorted as the memory CD4+ T cells. Profiled with immunoSEQ multiplex PCR; TCRdb holds only in-frame clones, not every one. The table records about 75,000 clones, under 80% of them present only once. What was sequenced was memory CD4+ T cells from blood. The source is an adult in good health and CMV-seropositive.

This chain connects TRBV6-1 to TRBJ1-5; D remains unclear. The germline CDR1 and CDR2 sequences are MNHNS and SASEGT. This CDR3 region has 12 residues. Trimming took off 3 bases at V and 3 bases at J, with 3 bases between the two ends. CDR3 protein: CASSDPNQPQHF. The CDR3 nucleotides are TGTGCCAGCAGTGATCCCAATCAGCCCCAGCATTTT.

This sequence joins TRBV12-5 and TRBJ1-4; 7 bases agree with TRBD1. CDR1 is LGHNT, CDR2 FRNRAP, per germline. V lost 7 bases and J lost 7; bases outside the gene matches: 6. The CDR3 loop spans 13 amino acids. Here the CDR3 DNA reads TGTGCTAGTGTTCTCCAGGGGGGTGAAAAACTGTTTTTT. It is translated as CASVLQGGEKLFF.

Here the CDR3 DNA reads TGTGCCGGAGGTCGAGGAGACTACAATGAGCAGTTCTTC. Translating it yields CAGGRGDYNEQFF. The chain combines TRBV2 with TRBJ2-1, with TRBD2 as a possible D gene (5 bases). V lost 11 bases to trimming and J lost 3 bases, with 14 bases between them. The CDR3 contains 13 residues. Germline V lookup: CDR1 SNHLY, CDR2 FYNNEI.

This chain uses TRBV29-1 with TRBJ2-3; D might be TRBD2 (6 bases). Germline V gene data show CDR1 as SQVTM and CDR2 as ANQGSEA. The CDR3 contains 12 residues. V lost 3 bases and J lost 9, with 13 bases in between. CDR3 sequence (DNA): TGCAGCGTTGAGAGACTAGGGACGACGCAGTATTTT. It encodes CSVERLGTTQYF.

This clone was observed a handful of times. V usage is TRBV19 and J usage is TRBJ2-1; D is perhaps TRBD1 (6 bases). Germline lookup yields CDR1 LNHDA and CDR2 SQIVND (reference sequence). V dropped 1 base and J dropped 10 bases, with 17 bases sitting between them. The CDR3 totals 15 residues. The CDR3 region is CASSIGTGTMDEQFF. The CDR3 DNA reads as TGTGCCAGTAGTATAGGTACAGGGACCATGGACGAGCAGTTCTTC.

V usage is TRBV7-2 and J usage is TRBJ2-1; 7 positions agree with TRBD2. This CDR3 contains 16 residues. Germline CDR1 and CDR2: SGHTA and FQGNSA. Trimming took 7 bases from V and 2 from J; bases not matched to a gene: 11. The CDR3 sequence is CASTLRERDTYNEQFF. In DNA, the CDR3 is TGTGCCAGCACCCTACGAGAGCGGGATACCTACAATGAGCAGTTCTTC.

This clone was seen at least ten times. The chain joins TRBV4-1 to TRBJ1-4; TRBD1 agrees at 7 bases. V was pared by 1 base and J by 2 bases, with 1 base of the junction left unmatched. Germline CDR1 MGHRA, CDR2 YSYEKL. The CDR3 consists of 15 residues. This chain's CDR3 is CASSQGTGTNEKLFF. Here the CDR3 DNA reads TGCGCCAGCAGCCAAGGGACAGGTACTAATGAAAAACTGTTTTTT.

V gene TRBV1 combines with J gene TRBJ2-7; the table's D call, TRBD2, has no DNA check behind it. TRBV1 is a listed pseudogene. The CDR3 sequence is 16 residues long. The CDR3 DNA reads as TGCACGAGCCAACCCCTGATGGCGGCCCACTCCTACGAGCAGTACGTC. It is translated as CTSQPLMAAHSYEQYV.

The V gene is TRBV27, the J gene TRBJ2-5; the D call may be TRBD1 or TRBD2 (5 bases each). The CDR3 contains 14 residues. The V end lost 2 bases, the J end lost 5 bases, and 12 bases lay between the germline ends. Germline values: CDR1 MNHEY, CDR2 SMNVEV (reference sequence). This CDR3 reads CASSLRDGRETQYF. CDR3 bases: TGTGCCAGCAGTTTAAGGGACGGCAGGGAGACCCAGTACTTC.

The CDR3 DNA sequence: TGTGCCAGCAGCTTATACTCCACTGGGTACTCTGGAAACACCATATATTTT. Amino acids: CASSLYSTGYSGNTIYF. The J gene is TRBJ1-3, the V gene TRBV11-3; D is undetermined. Deletions cut 2 bases from V and 0 bases from J, with 14 bases between. Germline CDR1 is SGHNT and CDR2 is YENEEA. The CDR3 runs to 17 residues. Together with reference TRBV11-3 and TRBJ1-3, the CDR3 gives the full variable domain: EAGVVQSPRYKIIEKKQPVAFWCNPISGHNTLYWYLQNLGQGPELLIRYENEEAVDDSQLPKDRFSAERLKGVDSTLKIQPAELGDSAVYLCASSLYSTGYSGNTIYFGEGSWLTVV.

The gene calls are TRBV5-4 and TRBJ2-5; 8 bases map to TRBD2. The CDR3 is 14 residues long. Losses at the gene ends were 4 bases for V and 10 bases for J; bases not matched to a gene: 12. Germline V gives CDR1 SGHNT, CDR2 YYREEE (reference sequence). The CDR3 bases are TGTGCCAGCAGCCTAGAATCCGGGGCGGGGGGCCAGTACTTC. Its translation is CASSLESGAGGQYF.

This clone has only a few counts. This rearrangement joins TRBV30 to TRBJ2-3; no clear D gene. The CDR3 contains 14 residues. V gave up 4 bases and J gave up 0 bases, with 11 bases separating them. Germline CDR1 is GTSNPN and CDR2 is SVGIG (reference sequence). In DNA, the CDR3 is TGTGCCTGGAACCCCCAAGCTAGCACAGATACGCAGTATTTT. Amino acid sequence: CAWNPQASTDTQYF.

The chain employs TRBV5-6 and TRBJ1-2; D may be TRBD1 (5 bases). This CDR3 region has 15 residues. V lost 0 bases and J lost 3, with 12 bases in between. Germline CDR1 is SGHDT and CDR2 is YYEEEE. CDR3 amino acids: CASSLAGTGHYGYTF. The DNA for the CDR3 is TGTGCCAGCAGCTTGGCCGGGACCGGCCACTATGGCTACACCTTC.

Only a few counts were recorded for this clone. This chain uses TRBV14 with TRBJ2-1; D is unresolved. Trimming cost V 3 bases and J 6 bases, with 3 bases left between them. The length of the CDR3 is 11 residues. Per the germline V gene, CDR1 is SGHDN and CDR2 is FVKESK. CDR3 in amino acids: CASSQVNEQFF. The CDR3 nucleotides read TGTGCCAGCAGCCAGGTCAATGAGCAGTTCTTC.

The J gene is TRBJ2-5, the V gene TRBV28; 11 bases fit TRBD2. Germline CDR1 is MDHEN and CDR2 is SYDVKM. This CDR3 region has 16 residues. With 2 bases clipped from V and 2 bases from J, the junction kept 4 bases outside the gene matches. The CDR3 loop is CASSLEVAGGQETQYF. Written as DNA, the CDR3 is TGTGCCAGCAGTTTAGAGGTAGCGGGGGGGCAAGAGACCCAGTACTTC. Complete variable domain (other parts from reference TRBV28 and TRBJ2-5): DVKVTQSSRYLVKRTGEKVFLECVQDMDHENMFWYRQDPGLGLRLIYFSYDVKMKEKGDIPEGYSVSREKKERFSLILESASTNQTSMYLCASSLEVAGGQETQYFGPGTRLLVL.

The chain has TRBV10-3 and TRBJ2-7, with D uncertain. Between the trimmed V and J ends, which lost 3 bases and 3 bases, there was a span of 15 bases. CDR3 length equals 15 residues. Germline V gene data show CDR1 as ENHRY and CDR2 as SYGVKD. CDR3 DNA sequence: TGTGCCATCAGTGATGTAGGAACCCCCATCTACGAGCAGTACGTC. It specifies CAISDVGTPIYEQYV.

This clone is classed as medium-sized. The chain links TRBV2 to TRBJ2-3, with D unresolved. This CDR3 spans 16 amino acids. Trimming removed 4 bases from V and 1 base from J, with 15 bases in between. Germline V gene sequence: CDR1 SNHLY, CDR2 FYNNEI. CDR3: CASSVVGGRGTDTQYF. In DNA, the CDR3 is TGTGCCAGCAGTGTGGTAGGTGGGCGAGGCACAGATACGCAGTATTTT.

The V and J genes are TRBV10-3 and TRBJ2-1; TRBD2 matches 15 bases. Germline V gene data show CDR1 as ENHRY and CDR2 as SYGVKD. V lost 6 bases and J lost 5; bases outside the gene matches: 5. This CDR3 contains 16 residues. DNA for the CDR3: TGTGCCATCAGCCGAGGACTAGCGGGGGGGGACAATGAGCAGTTCTTC. Amino acid sequence: CAISRGLAGGDNEQFF.

The rearrangement uses TRBV10-3 and TRBJ2-5, with a weak D call TRBD1 (5 bases). CDR1 is ENHRY, CDR2 SYGVKD, per germline. V shed 4 bases and J shed 0 bases, with 12 bases lying between them. The CDR3 totals 15 residues. The CDR3 nucleotides read TGTGCCATCAGTGGGTGGATACAGGACCAAGAGACCCAGTACTTC. Translation gives CAISGWIQDQETQYF.

This clone was seen a handful of times. The chain recombines TRBV30 with TRBJ1-2, with 7 bases lining up with TRBD1. The CDR3 covers 13 residues. Looked up from germline, CDR1 is GTSNPN and CDR2 is SVGIG (reference sequence). V lost 6 bases, J lost 2 bases, and 6 bases stayed unmatched. This CDR3 is CACQGQLNYGYTF. Written as DNA, the CDR3 is TGTGCCTGCCAGGGACAGCTAAACTATGGCTACACCTTC.

The chain is built from TRBV4-1 and TRBJ2-7, with 11 bases that match TRBD2. This CDR3 is 15 amino acids long. CDR1 is MGHRA, CDR2 YSYEKL, per germline. The ends lost 3 bases at V and 2 bases at J; junction bases unmatched: 3. The CDR3 region has the DNA TGCGCCAGCAGCCACGGGACTAGCGGAGCCTACGAGCAGTACGTC. Translating it yields CASSHGTSGAYEQYV.

V usage is TRBV30 and J usage is TRBJ1-2, with D unresolved. V dropped 0 bases and J dropped 4 bases, with 12 bases sitting between them. The germline V gene encodes CDR1 GTSNPN and CDR2 SVGIG (reference sequence). CDR3 length: 14 residues. The CDR3 sequence is CAWSVSHGSYGYTF. As DNA, the CDR3 is TGTGCCTGGAGTGTAAGTCACGGTTCCTATGGCTACACCTTC.

The V call is TRBV5-4, the J call TRBJ2-5, with D possibly being TRBD1 or TRBD2 (6 bases each). The CDR3 contains 16 residues. Germline assignment: CDR1 SGHNT and CDR2 YYREEE (reference sequence). V shed 7 bases and J shed 5 bases, with 24 bases lying between them. The CDR3 DNA reads as TGTGCCAGCCGAAAGGAGGGTAACCCGAGGGGGGAGACCCAGTACTTC. Its protein product is CASRKEGNPRGETQYF.

The chain joins TRBV28 to TRBJ1-5, with a tentative D call TRBD1 (5 bases). Germline V gives CDR1 MDHEN, CDR2 SYDVKM. V was trimmed by 5 bases and J by 0 bases, leaving 11 bases between them. The CDR3 has 15 amino acids. CDR3 sequence reads: CASSPVTDSNQPQHF. CDR3 bases: TGTGCCAGCAGTCCAGTGACAGATAGCAATCAGCCCCAGCATTTT.

Comments on this clone: The same CDR3 can be traced to other DNA sequences in this sample. This chain joins TRBV11-2 and TRBJ2-7, with unresolved D. V lost 4 bases to trimming and J lost 4 bases, with 5 bases between them. The length of the CDR3 is 11 residues. CDR1 and CDR2 (germline): SGHAT, FQNNGV. The DNA of the CDR3 is TGTGCCAGCAGCTCCGCGTACGAGCAGTACGTC. Translated: CASSSAYEQYV.

The chain uses TRBV5-1 and TRBJ1-2; tentative D call: TRBD1 (6 bases). This CDR3 region has 12 residues. V gave up 4 bases and J gave up 8 bases, with 12 bases separating them. The germline V gene encodes CDR1 SGHRS and CDR2 YFSETQ. As DNA, the CDR3 is TGCGCCAGCAGCCCGAGTGACAGGGGCTACACCTTC. It is translated as CASSPSDRGYTF.

This clone has only one observation. The chain is built from TRBV28 and TRBJ1-1; no clear D. The CDR3 runs 13 residues. Germline CDR1 is MDHEN and CDR2 is SYDVKM. V shed 10 bases and J shed 0 bases, with 12 bases lying between them. Here the CDR3 DNA reads TGTGCCATAGGTAAACAGATGAACACTGAAGCTTTCTTT. This sequence encodes CAIGKQMNTEAFF.

Only a few counts were recorded for this clone. The chain employs TRBV10-3 and TRBJ2-2, with D unclear. Per germline, CDR1 ENHRY and CDR2 SYGVKD. This CDR3 comprises 13 residues. Trimming took 6 bases from V and 4 from J, leaving 9 bases between them. CDR3 protein: CAISYQTTGELFF. The CDR3 DNA sequence: TGTGCCATCAGCTATCAGACCACCGGGGAGCTGTTTTTT.

Concerning this clone itself: The sample carries other DNA sequences with the same CDR3. CDR3 nucleotides: TGTGCCAGCAGCTTGGCCTCGGGAGATACGCAGTATTTT. It translates to CASSLASGDTQYF. The chain carries TRBV5-5 and TRBJ2-3; D not resolved. The CDR3 contains 13 residues. The ends were cut back, 0 bases at V and 5 bases at J, with 7 bases in the middle. Germline V gene lookup returns CDR1 SGHKS and CDR2 YYEKEE (reference sequence).